One sample yielded the 32 T cell receptor beta chains listed below, sequenced in a study of blood T cell repertoires in COVID-19. Using immunoSEQ multiplex PCR, the repertoire was profiled, and TCRdb retains in-frame clones only, with some absent. This sample has around 270,000 clones, with about 89% found just once. The sequencing input was peripheral blood. These receptor sequences come from a man aged 35 to 55 with acute or convalescent COVID-19.

The J gene is TRBJ1-2, the V gene TRBV10-3; maybe TRBD1 (5 bases). V dropped 8 bases and J dropped 0 bases, with 10 bases sitting between them. CDR1 is ENHRY, CDR2 SYGVKD, per germline. The CDR3 length is 13 residues. The CDR3 reads CAIADIPNYGYTF. The CDR3 DNA sequence: TGTGCCATCGCGGACATTCCTAACTATGGCTACACCTTC.

In DNA form, the CDR3 reads TGTGCCTGGAGTGTTTGGTCTGGTGAAGACTTGATTTTGTCGGGGGGGACTGAAGCTTTCTTT. The encoded protein is CAWSVWSGEDLILSGGTEAFF. The chain carries TRBV30 and TRBJ1-1; D may be TRBD1 (5 bases). CDR3 length: 21 residues. Per the germline V gene, CDR1 is GTSNPN and CDR2 is SVGIG (reference sequence). Trimming pared 0 bases from V and 5 bases from J, leaving 34 bases between.

V is TRBV3-1 (or the pseudogene TRBV3-2) and J is TRBJ1-2; 7 nucleotides match TRBD1. The CDR3 runs 14 residues. Germline V gives CDR1 LGHDT, CDR2 YNNKEL (reference sequence). V was pared by 4 bases and J by 4 bases, with 6 bases of the junction left unmatched. The DNA for the CDR3 is TGTGCCAGCAGCCCCTCGGACAGGATCTATGGCTACACCTTC. It specifies CASSPSDRIYGYTF.

The rearrangement joins TRBV15 to TRBJ1-2; TRBD1 matches at 11 bases. This CDR3 contains 14 residues. Germline values: CDR1 LNHNV, CDR2 YYDKDF (reference sequence). V shed 7 bases and J 3 bases; nucleotides not matched to a gene: 4. In nucleotides, the CDR3 is TGTGCCACCACCGGACAGGGGGCGGACTATGGCTACACCTTC. It codes for CATTGQGADYGYTF.

The CDR3 reads CASQGVDYGYTF. The CDR3, as DNA: TGTGCTAGTCAAGGGGTGGACTATGGCTACACCTTC. The chain employs TRBV12-5 and TRBJ1-2; possible D gene TRBD1, 5 bases. The CDR3 extends over 12 amino acids. Germline loops: CDR1 LGHNT, CDR2 FRNRAP. V was trimmed by 8 bases and J by 3 bases, leaving 10 bases between them.

The rearrangement uses TRBV6-6 and TRBJ1-5; 9 positions agree with TRBD1. V lost 5 bases to trimming and J lost 2 bases; unmatched junction nucleotides: 7. The CDR3 totals 16 residues. Germline CDR1 MNHNY, CDR2 SVGAGI (reference sequence). The CDR3 sequence is CASSPTGGDGNQPQHF. The CDR3 nucleotides read TGTGCCAGCAGTCCGACAGGGGGAGACGGCAATCAGCCCCAGCATTTT.

V usage is TRBV5-8 and J usage is TRBJ2-7; maybe TRBD1 (5 bases). The V and J ends lost 4 bases and 2 bases respectively, with 13 bases between them. Germline V gene lookup returns CDR1 SGHTS and CDR2 YDEGEE. The length of the CDR3 is 14 residues. The CDR3 DNA reads TGTGCCAGCAGCGAGTACAGGCAGCCCTACGAGCAGTACTTC. Protein: CASSEYRQPYEQYF. The variable domain in full, completed from reference TRBV5-8 and TRBJ2-7, reads EAGVTQSPTHLIKTRGQQATLRCSPISGHTSVYWYQQALGLGLQFLLWYDEGEERNRGNFPPRFSGRQFPNYSSELNVNALELEDSALYLCASSEYRQPYEQYFGPGTRLTVT.

The V call is TRBV12-3 or TRBV12-4, the J call TRBJ2-7; TRBD1 might be the D (6 bases). The CDR3 spans 13 residues. V was shortened by 5 bases and J by 5 bases, with 13 bases between the two germline ends. The CDR3 loop reads CASSPDRIDEQYF. For the CDR3, the DNA is TGTGCCAGCAGTCCTGACAGGATCGACGAGCAGTACTTC.

This clone was seen a single time. V usage is TRBV7-2 and J usage is TRBJ2-3, with D tentatively TRBD2 (7 bases). Germline V gene data show CDR1 as SGHTA and CDR2 as FQGNSA. Trimming removed 2 bases at V and 3 bases at J, with 12 bases between. The CDR3 has 15 amino acids. The CDR3 nucleotides are TGTGCCAGCAGCTTAACGGGGGGCAGGACAGATACGCAGTATTTT. It is translated as CASSLTGGRTDTQYF.

The gene calls are TRBV11-1 and TRBJ2-1; D gene uncertain. Germline values: CDR1 SGHAT, CDR2 FQDESV (reference sequence). CDR3 length: 14 amino acids. Trimming cost V 2 bases and J 3 bases, with 8 bases left between them. In DNA form, the CDR3 reads TGTGCCAGCAGCTTAATGCGTTTCTACAATGAGCAGTTCTTC. Encoded protein: CASSLMRFYNEQFF. Full variable domain (remainder filled in from reference TRBV11-1 and TRBJ2-1): EAEVAQSPRYKITEKSQAVAFWCDPISGHATLYWYRQILGQGPELLVQFQDESVVDDSQLPKDRFSAERLKGVDSTLKIQPAELGDSAMYLCASSLMRFYNEQFFGPGTRLTVL.

V usage is TRBV30 and J usage is TRBJ1-1; D might be TRBD1 (5 bases). Germline V lookup: CDR1 GTSNPN, CDR2 SVGIG (reference sequence). This CDR3 has 13 amino acids. V lost 1 base and J 1 base, leaving 7 bases between the germline ends. CDR3 sequence (DNA): TGTGCCTGGAGTGGACAGCCGAACACTGAAGCTTTCTTT. It is translated as CAWSGQPNTEAFF.

The V call is TRBV18, the J call TRBJ2-5; D might be TRBD2 (6 bases). Germline V CDR1 and CDR2: KGHSH, LQKENI. Trimming left V 4 bases short and J 1 base short, with 16 bases between. This CDR3 contains 16 residues. The CDR3 coding sequence is TGTGCCAGCTCACTCAACAGGAGGGGAACCCAAGAGACCCAGTACTTC. Translating gives CASSLNRRGTQETQYF. Full variable domain (missing parts from reference TRBV18 and TRBJ2-5): NAGVMQNPRHLVRRRGQEARLRCSPMKGHSHVYWYRQLPEEGLKFMVYLQKENIIDESGMPKERFSAEFPKEGPSILRIQQVVRGDSAAYFCASSLNRRGTQETQYFGPGTRLLVL.

Notes on this clone: The same CDR3 arises from other DNA sequences in this sample as well. The rearrangement joins TRBV5-8 to TRBJ1-2; 7 bases match TRBD1. Germline values: CDR1 SGHTS, CDR2 YDEGEE. The CDR3 has 14 residues. Germline trimming cut 0 bases from V and 4 bases from J; bases unmatched to any gene: 3. The DNA for the CDR3 is TGTGCCAGCAGCTTGGCAGGGGGTGGCTATGGCTACACCTTC. This encodes CASSLAGGGYGYTF.

The chain is built from TRBV12-3 or TRBV12-4 and TRBJ1-2; D ambiguous. V lost 7 bases to trimming and J lost 4 bases, with 13 bases between them. The CDR3 is 13 amino acids. The CDR3 protein is CASTSEGGYGYTF. The CDR3 coding sequence is TGTGCCAGCACCTCGGAGGGAGGCTATGGCTACACCTTC.

The rearrangement uses TRBV7-2 and TRBJ1-1; 8 bases agree with TRBD1. The V gene end was trimmed by 3 bases and the J gene end by 7 bases; junction bases not matched to a gene: 7. CDR3 length: 14 amino acids. Germline values: CDR1 SGHTA, CDR2 FQGNSA. CDR3 nucleotide sequence: TGTGCCAGCAGCTTCCGACAGGGGCCTTTTGAAGCTTTCTTT. Translated, it gives CASSFRQGPFEAFF.

J is TRBJ1-1 and V is TRBV6-5; D remains unclear. The V gene lost 7 bases and the J gene lost 2 bases, with 8 bases spanning the gap. There are 12 residues in the CDR3. Germline assignment: CDR1 MNHEY and CDR2 SVGAGI. CDR3 sequence: CASTSGNTEAFF. The CDR3 coding sequence is TGTGCCAGCACCTCGGGAAACACTGAAGCTTTCTTT.

The V gene is TRBV7-3, the J gene TRBJ2-3; D may be TRBD1 (6 bases). Germline lookup yields CDR1 SGHTA and CDR2 FQGTGA. The CDR3 extends over 14 amino acids. V was trimmed by 5 bases and J by 2 bases, leaving 11 bases between them. The CDR3: CASSLGQITDTQYF. CDR3 DNA: TGTGCCAGCAGCCTCGGACAGATCACAGATACGCAGTATTTT.

The V and J genes are TRBV7-8 and TRBJ1-2; D is uncertain. V shed 1 base and J shed 3 bases, with 18 bases lying between them. The CDR3 has 17 residues. From germline, CDR1 is SGHVS and CDR2 FQNEAQ. The chain's CDR3 is CASSLGVGRRTHYGYTF. The CDR3 DNA reads TGTGCCAGCAGCTTAGGGGTGGGCAGGCGAACTCACTATGGCTACACCTTC.

The chain links TRBV27 to TRBJ1-2, with a possible D match to TRBD1 (5 bases). The CDR3 extends over 15 amino acids. With 3 bases removed from V and 4 bases from J, the gap between germline ends came to 15 bases. CDR1 MNHEY and CDR2 SMNVEV come from the germline V gene (reference sequence). CDR3 amino acids: CASSLGSGESYGYTF. The CDR3 region has the DNA TGTGCCAGCAGTTTGGGGTCGGGGGAGAGCTATGGCTACACCTTC.

V and J are TRBV28 and TRBJ1-6, with TRBD1 matching over 9 bases. Germline trimming cut 6 bases from V and 7 bases from J; bases unmatched to any gene: 22. Germline-derived CDR1 and CDR2 are MDHEN and SYDVKM. The CDR3 runs 20 residues. This CDR3 is CASRRPVFPNRGPRNSPLHF. CDR3 nucleotide sequence: TGTGCCAGCAGGCGGCCAGTTTTTCCCAACAGGGGGCCTAGGAATTCACCCCTCCACTTT.

The table lists this clone with a count of one. The same CDR3 arises from other DNA sequences in this sample as well. V usage is TRBV9 and J usage is TRBJ2-7; 12 bases are a match to TRBD1. Germline CDR1 SGDLS, CDR2 YYNGEE. The ends lost 2 bases at V and 4 bases at J; junction bases unmatched: 1. The length of the CDR3 is 14 residues. CDR3 nucleotides: TGTGCCAGCAGCGTGGGACAGGGGGCTTACGAGCAGTACTTC. Its translation is CASSVGQGAYEQYF.

The gene calls are TRBV3-1 (or the pseudogene TRBV3-2) and TRBJ2-2, with no clear D. Germline V CDR1 and CDR2: LGHDT, YNNKEL (reference sequence). V was shortened by 4 bases and J by 0 bases, with 9 bases between the two germline ends. The length of the CDR3 is 15 residues. CDR3 DNA sequence: TGTGCCAGCAGCCCCTATTACGCGAACACCGGGGAGCTGTTTTTT. It yields the protein CASSPYYANTGELFF.

The chain carries TRBV19 and TRBJ2-6; the D gene is possibly TRBD1 (5 bases). The ends were cut back, 5 bases at V and 0 bases at J, with 11 bases in the middle. The germline gives CDR1 LNHDA, CDR2 SQIVND (reference sequence). The CDR3 runs to 16 residues. DNA of the CDR3: TGTGCCAGTAGTCCTAAGACAGACTCTGGGGCCAACGTCCTGACTTTC. Protein product: CASSPKTDSGANVLTF. Full variable domain (remainder filled in from reference TRBV19 and TRBJ2-6): DGGITQSPKYLFRKEGQNVTLSCEQNLNHDAMYWYRQDPGQGLRLIYYSQIVNDFQKGDIAEGYSVSREKKESFPLTVTSAQKNPTAFYLCASSPKTDSGANVLTFGAGSRLTVL.

This clone occurred once. The CDR3 bases are TGTGCCAGCAGCTTAGCGGCCGGCTCCTACAATGAGCAGTTCTTC. Amino acids: CASSLAAGSYNEQFF. The V and J genes are TRBV5-4 and TRBJ2-1; D might be TRBD2 (5 bases). CDR3 length equals 15 residues. V was clipped by 2 bases and J by 0 bases, with 9 bases between them. Looked up from germline, CDR1 is SGHNT and CDR2 is YYREEE (reference sequence).

For the CDR3, the DNA is TGTGCCACCCTACTAGCGGGGCCACTATCTACCATCACAGATACGCAGTATTTT. Translation: CATLLAGPLSTITDTQYF. The V and J genes are TRBV28 and TRBJ2-3, with 10 bases matching TRBD2. This CDR3 contains 18 residues. Germline V gives CDR1 MDHEN, CDR2 SYDVKM. J gave up 2 bases and V 10 bases, and 18 bases lay outside the gene matches.

This rearrangement joins TRBV7-9 to TRBJ1-1; TRBD1 might be the D (6 bases). In germline, CDR1 is SEHNR, CDR2 FQNEAQ (reference sequence). The CDR3 contains 14 residues. V was shortened by 3 bases and J by 1 base, with 9 bases between the two germline ends. CDR3 region: CASSFQGPNTEAFF. The CDR3, as DNA: TGTGCCAGCAGCTTCCAGGGGCCGAACACTGAAGCTTTCTTT.

J is TRBJ2-2 and V is TRBV12-3 or TRBV12-4, with D possibly matching TRBD1 (6 bases). V gave up 5 bases and J gave up 11 bases, with 12 bases separating them. This CDR3 comprises 12 residues. CDR3 in DNA: TGTGCCAGCAGTCGCACAGGGTTAGAGCTGTTTTTT. Translated, it gives CASSRTGLELFF.

The V and J genes are TRBV4-2 and TRBJ1-2, with D unclear. Trimming took off 0 bases at V and 4 bases at J, with 12 bases between the two ends. CDR1 is LGHNA and CDR2 is YNFKEQ in the germline V gene. The CDR3 is 15 amino acids. CDR3 nucleotides: TGTGCCAGCAGCCAAGAATTTGGCGGAATCTATGGCTACACCTTC. This sequence encodes CASSQEFGGIYGYTF.

The rearrangement joins TRBV9 to TRBJ1-2; 7 bases are shared with TRBD1. J was trimmed by 3 bases and V by 3 bases; bases with no gene match: 2. The CDR3 extends over 13 amino acids. The germline V gene has CDR1 SGDLS and CDR2 YYNGEE. The CDR3 DNA follows: TGTGCCAGCAGCGAACAGGGGTACTATGGCTACACCTTC. It encodes CASSEQGYYGYTF.

This clone has a handful of counts. The rearrangement links TRBV11-2 to TRBJ2-1, with D possibly being TRBD2 (6 bases). Germline V gives CDR1 SGHAT, CDR2 FQNNGV. The CDR3 contains 13 residues. Trimming removed 6 bases at V and 10 bases at J, with 16 bases between. CDR3 protein: CASSGDWGNEQFF. DNA for the CDR3: TGTGCCAGCAGTGGGGACTGGGGGAACGAGCAGTTCTTC.

V gene TRBV12-3 or TRBV12-4 combines with J gene TRBJ1-1; a weak D match, TRBD1 (6 bases). Between the trimmed V and J ends, which lost 5 bases and 9 bases, there was a span of 7 bases. The CDR3 extends over 10 amino acids. The CDR3 nucleotides are TGTGCCAGCAGTCAGGGGAAAGCTTTCTTT. Amino acid sequence: CASSQGKAFF.

The V and J genes are TRBV11-2 and TRBJ1-1; D might be TRBD1 (5 bases). The CDR3 is 14 amino acids. The germline V and J ends were trimmed by 0 bases and 10 bases, with 15 bases remaining between them. The germline CDR1 and CDR2 sequences are SGHAT and FQNNGV. The chain's CDR3 is CASSLDSRAGRAFF. For the CDR3, the DNA is TGTGCCAGCAGCTTAGATAGCAGGGCAGGGCGAGCTTTCTTT.